A single sample gave rise to the 15 T cell receptor beta chains below, sequenced in a study of T cells in localized non-small cell lung cancer. Data came from immunoSEQ multiplex PCR; TCRdb stores just in-frame clones and leaves some out. Of 2,200 or so clones in the sample, around 40% were seen once. Sequencing used lung tumor tissue, obtained before any cancer treatment. The receptors were gathered from a female donor older than 55 with stage I lung adenocarcinoma.

This clone was detected only a few times. This chain uses TRBV10-3 with TRBJ2-2, with D unresolved. The germline V gene encodes CDR1 ENHRY and CDR2 SYGVKD. CDR3 size: 15 residues. The V end lost 2 bases, the J end lost 6 bases, and 13 bases lay between the germline ends. CDR3 sequence reads: CAISEPVARSGELFF. The CDR3 nucleotides read TGTGCCATCAGTGAGCCTGTCGCCCGGTCCGGGGAGCTGTTTTTT.

This clone is a singleton in its sample. J is TRBJ2-1 and V is TRBV19, with 7 bases that match TRBD2. The V segment lost 4 bases and the J segment 2 bases; nucleotides outside the gene matches: 5. The CDR3 contains 15 residues. The germline V gene encodes CDR1 LNHDA and CDR2 SQIVND (reference sequence). The CDR3 sequence is CASSKEAGTYNEQFF. CDR3 nucleotide sequence: TGTGCCAGTAGTAAGGAAGCGGGAACCTACAATGAGCAGTTCTTC.

Only a few counts were recorded for this clone. CDR3 sequence reads: CASSLRPGPMETGELFF. In DNA, the CDR3 is TGTGCCAGCAGCTTACGACCCGGGCCCATGGAGACCGGGGAGCTGTTTTTT. V is TRBV7-5 and J is TRBJ2-2. TRBV7-5 is flagged as a pseudogene. The CDR3 is 17 amino acids.

This clone was observed a few times. The rearrangement links TRBV2 to TRBJ2-3, with a weak D call TRBD2 (6 bases). The V gene's germline CDR1 is SNHLY and CDR2 FYNNEI. Between the trimmed V and J ends, which lost 6 bases and 5 bases, there was a span of 18 bases. The CDR3 is 15 amino acids. CDR3 bases: TGTGCCAGCAGAACCCGGAACCCCGGGAGAGATACGCAGTATTTT. Encoded protein: CASRTRNPGRDTQYF.

By share of the sample, this clone is large. The V gene is TRBV28, the J gene TRBJ2-7; the D gene is possibly TRBD1 (6 bases). The V and J ends lost 6 bases and 3 bases respectively, with 18 bases between them. The CDR3 covers 15 residues. Germline V gene data show CDR1 as MDHEN and CDR2 as SYDVKM. This CDR3 reads CASSRIPDRNYEQYF. The CDR3 DNA sequence: TGTGCCAGCAGCCGAATCCCGGACAGAAACTACGAGCAGTACTTC.

This clone was seen more than once but under ten times. The chain is built from TRBV6-7 and TRBJ2-7; perhaps TRBD2 as D (5 bases). TRBV6-7 is labeled an ORF, and its function is uncertain. Trimming left V 5 bases short and J 4 bases short, with 12 bases between. The CDR3 totals 13 residues. CDR3 amino acids: CASSPSSRYEQYF. In nucleotides, the CDR3 is TGTGCCAGCAGTCCTAGCAGCCGTTACGAGCAGTACTTC.

This clone appeared a few times. The J gene is TRBJ2-2, the V gene TRBV9; D may match TRBD1 or TRBD2 (5 bases each). Germline-derived CDR1 and CDR2 are SGDLS and YYNGEE. This CDR3 is built from 15 residues. V lost 5 bases to trimming and J lost 0 bases, with 11 bases between them. The CDR3 nucleotides are TGTGCCAGCAGGGCCGGGACCTCGAACACCGGGGAGCTGTTTTTT. Encoded protein: CASRAGTSNTGELFF.

The chain is built from TRBV19 and TRBJ1-5, with a tentative D call TRBD1 (5 bases). The V end was cut by 6 bases, the J end by 3 bases, with 15 bases between. CDR1 is LNHDA, CDR2 SQIVND, per germline (reference sequence). This CDR3 is 15 amino acids long. The CDR3 DNA reads TGTGCCAGTAGGGGACTTCTGGGCAACAATCAGCCCCAGCATTTT. Amino acids: CASRGLLGNNQPQHF. Variable domain in full (rest from reference TRBV19 and TRBJ1-5): DGGITQSPKYLFRKEGQNVTLSCEQNLNHDAMYWYRQDPGQGLRLIYYSQIVNDFQKGDIAEGYSVSREKKESFPLTVTSAQKNPTAFYLCASRGLLGNNQPQHFGDGTRLSIL.

This chain connects TRBV6-8 to TRBJ1-2; the D is unclear. Trimming cost V 2 bases and J 12 bases, with 13 bases left between them. The CDR3 contains 12 residues. CDR1 and CDR2 from the germline V gene are MNHGY and SAAAGT. CDR3 nucleotide sequence: TGTGCCAGCAGTTACCGTCCGGGTATGGACACCTTC. Protein: CASSYRPGMDTF.

This clone is termed medium-sized. The gene calls are TRBV11-3 and TRBJ2-7; possibly TRBD1 or TRBD2 for D (5 bases each). The CDR3 runs to 16 residues. CDR1 is SGHNT and CDR2 is YENEEA in the germline V gene. Trimming shortened V by 5 bases and J by 2 bases, and 19 bases separated the two germline ends. The CDR3 DNA follows: TGTGCCAGCAGCCCGGAGTGGGACGGCGCTCCCTACGAGCAGTACTTC. Its translation: CASSPEWDGAPYEQYF.

The J gene is TRBJ2-2, the V gene TRBV19, with a weak D call TRBD2 (5 bases). The germline gives CDR1 LNHDA, CDR2 SQIVND (reference sequence). V dropped 6 bases and J dropped 0 bases, with 8 bases sitting between them. The CDR3 consists of 14 residues. For the CDR3, the DNA is TGTGCCAGTAGGGGCGGGCCGAACACCGGGGAGCTGTTTTTT. It translates to CASRGGPNTGELFF.

This clone turned up a few times. The chain links TRBV7-6 to TRBJ1-1; D remains unclear. Trimming shortened V by 3 bases and J by 1 base, and 9 bases separated the two germline ends. From germline, CDR1 is SGHVS and CDR2 FNYEAQ. This CDR3 region has 14 residues. The CDR3 DNA follows: TGTGCCAGCAGCTTGCCCAACAAGAACACTGAAGCTTTCTTT. As protein: CASSLPNKNTEAFF. The full variable domain, its missing parts supplied by reference TRBV7-6 and TRBJ1-1, is GAGVSQSPRYKVTKRGQDVALRCDPISGHVSLYWYRQALGQGPEFLTYFNYEAQQDKSGLPNDRFSAERPEGSISTLTIQRTEQRDSAMYRCASSLPNKNTEAFFGQGTRLTVV.

Only a few counts were recorded for this clone. The chain carries TRBV28 and TRBJ1-5; D remains ambiguous. CDR1 MDHEN and CDR2 SYDVKM come from the germline V gene. Trimming took 5 bases from V and 7 from J, leaving 15 bases between them. The CDR3 has 14 amino acids. The CDR3 sequence: CASSPMRVGQPQHF. CDR3 bases: TGTGCCAGCAGTCCAATGAGAGTAGGACAGCCCCAGCATTTT.

The J gene is TRBJ1-1, the V gene TRBV19, with D possibly TRBD1 on 6 matching bases. V shed 5 bases and J shed 1 base, with 11 bases lying between them. Germline lookup yields CDR1 LNHDA and CDR2 SQIVND (reference sequence). This CDR3 spans 14 amino acids. CDR3: CASSLGGGNTEAFF. CDR3 coding DNA: TGTGCCAGTAGTCTGGGAGGGGGGAACACTGAAGCTTTCTTT.

J is TRBJ2-1 and V is TRBV28; D is perhaps TRBD2 (5 bases). The germline V gene has CDR1 MDHEN and CDR2 SYDVKM. V shed 4 bases and J shed 1 base, with 14 bases lying between them. The CDR3 has 16 residues. CDR3 coding DNA: TGTGCCAGCAGTTCCCTCCGACCGGGATCCTACAATGAGCAGTTCTTC. It is translated as CASSSLRPGSYNEQFF.